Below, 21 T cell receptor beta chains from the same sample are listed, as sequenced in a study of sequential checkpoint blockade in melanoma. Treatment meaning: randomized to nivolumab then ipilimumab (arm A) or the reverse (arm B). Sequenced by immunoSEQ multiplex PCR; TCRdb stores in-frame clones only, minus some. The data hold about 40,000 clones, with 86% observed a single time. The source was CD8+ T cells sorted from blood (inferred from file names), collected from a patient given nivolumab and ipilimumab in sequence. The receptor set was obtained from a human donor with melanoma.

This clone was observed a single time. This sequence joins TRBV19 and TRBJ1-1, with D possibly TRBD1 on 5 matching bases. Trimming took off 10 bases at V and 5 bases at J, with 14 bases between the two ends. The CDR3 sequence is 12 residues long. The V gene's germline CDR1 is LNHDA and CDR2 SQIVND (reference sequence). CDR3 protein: CATRLGGTEAFF. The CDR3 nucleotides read TGTGCCACTCGGTTGGGGGGGACTGAAGCTTTCTTT.

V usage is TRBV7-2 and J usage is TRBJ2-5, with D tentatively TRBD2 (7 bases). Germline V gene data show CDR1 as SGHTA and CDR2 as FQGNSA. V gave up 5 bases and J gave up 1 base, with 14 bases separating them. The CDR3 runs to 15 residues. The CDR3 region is CASSPGGGVQETQYF. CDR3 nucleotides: TGTGCCAGCAGCCCCGGAGGGGGGGTCCAAGAGACCCAGTACTTC.

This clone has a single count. The CDR3 DNA follows: TGTGCCAGCAGCGTTGGACAGGGGGCGGCCTACGAGCAGTACGTC. Translation: CASSVGQGAAYEQYV. The rearrangement uses TRBV5-6 and TRBJ2-7, with 11 nucleotides matching TRBD1. V gave up 4 bases and J gave up 2 bases; unmatched junction bases: 5. CDR1 is SGHDT and CDR2 is YYEEEE in the germline V gene. CDR3 length equals 15 residues.

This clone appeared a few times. Written as DNA, the CDR3 is TGTGCCAGCAGCTCGCTCGAAACAGGGATCACTGAAGCTTTCTTT. Translation: CASSSLETGITEAFF. The chain has TRBV7-3 and TRBJ1-1, with a possible D match to TRBD1 (6 bases). There are 15 residues in the CDR3. V was clipped by 4 bases and J by 4 bases, with 16 bases between them. Germline values: CDR1 SGHTA, CDR2 FQGTGA.

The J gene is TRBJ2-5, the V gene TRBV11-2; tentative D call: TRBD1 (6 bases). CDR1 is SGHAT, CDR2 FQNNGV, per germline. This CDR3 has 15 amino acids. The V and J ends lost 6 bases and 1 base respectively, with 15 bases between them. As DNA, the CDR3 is TGTGCCAGCAGGTACAGGGCCTCAATCCAAGAGACCCAGTACTTC. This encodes CASRYRASIQETQYF.

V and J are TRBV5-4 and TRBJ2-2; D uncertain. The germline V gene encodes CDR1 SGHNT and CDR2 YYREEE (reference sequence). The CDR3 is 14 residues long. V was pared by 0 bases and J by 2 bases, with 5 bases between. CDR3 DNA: TGTGCCAGCAGCTTGGCCAAAAACACCGGGGAGCTGTTTTTT. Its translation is CASSLAKNTGELFF.

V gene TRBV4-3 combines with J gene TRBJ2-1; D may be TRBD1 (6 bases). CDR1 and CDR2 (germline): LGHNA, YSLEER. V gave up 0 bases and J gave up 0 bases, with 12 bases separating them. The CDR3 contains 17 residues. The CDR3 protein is CASSQDGTHSSYNEQFF. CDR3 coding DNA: TGCGCCAGCAGCCAAGACGGGACACATAGCTCCTACAATGAGCAGTTCTTC.

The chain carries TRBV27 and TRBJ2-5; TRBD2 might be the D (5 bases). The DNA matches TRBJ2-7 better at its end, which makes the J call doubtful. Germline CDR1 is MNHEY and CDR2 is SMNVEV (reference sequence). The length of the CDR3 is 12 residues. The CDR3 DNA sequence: TGTGCCAGCAGTTTTACGGGGATCGAGCAGTACTTC. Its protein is CASSFTGIEQYF.

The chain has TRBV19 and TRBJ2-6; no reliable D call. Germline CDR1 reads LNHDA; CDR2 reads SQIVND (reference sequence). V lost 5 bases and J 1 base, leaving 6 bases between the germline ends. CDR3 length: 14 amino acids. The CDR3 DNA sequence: TGTGCCAGTAGTTTCCAATCTGGGGCCAACGTCCTGACTTTC. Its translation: CASSFQSGANVLTF.

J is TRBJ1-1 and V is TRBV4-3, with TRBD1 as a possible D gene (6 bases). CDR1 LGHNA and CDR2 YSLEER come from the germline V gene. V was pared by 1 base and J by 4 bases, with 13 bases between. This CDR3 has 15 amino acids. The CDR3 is CASSQVAGAGTEAFF. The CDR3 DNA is TGCGCCAGCAGCCAAGTAGCGGGGGCTGGCACTGAAGCTTTCTTT.

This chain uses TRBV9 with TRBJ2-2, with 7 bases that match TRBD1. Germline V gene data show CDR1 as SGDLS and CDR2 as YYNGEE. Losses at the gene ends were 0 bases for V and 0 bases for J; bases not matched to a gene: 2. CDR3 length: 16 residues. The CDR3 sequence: CASSVGQGANTGELFF. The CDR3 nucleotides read TGTGCCAGCAGCGTAGGCCAGGGGGCGAACACCGGGGAGCTGTTTTTT.

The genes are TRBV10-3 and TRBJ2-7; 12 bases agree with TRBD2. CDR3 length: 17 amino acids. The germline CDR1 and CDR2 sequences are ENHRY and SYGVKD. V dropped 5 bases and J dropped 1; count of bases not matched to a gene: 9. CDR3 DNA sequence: TGTGCCATCAGTTTGACTAGCGGGAGCGAGAGATCCTACGAGCAGTACTTC. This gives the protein CAISLTSGSERSYEQYF.

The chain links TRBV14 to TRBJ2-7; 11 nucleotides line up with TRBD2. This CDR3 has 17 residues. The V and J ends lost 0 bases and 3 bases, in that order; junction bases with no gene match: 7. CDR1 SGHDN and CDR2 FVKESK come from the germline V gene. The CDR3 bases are TGTGCCAGCAGCCAAGATTCTAGCGGGAGGAACCACTACGAGCAGTACTTC. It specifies CASSQDSSGRNHYEQYF. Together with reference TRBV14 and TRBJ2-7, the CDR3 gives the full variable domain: EAGVTQFPSHSVIEKGQTVTLRCDPISGHDNLYWYRRVMGKEIKFLLHFVKESKQDESGMPNNRFLAERTGGTYSTLKVQPAELEDSGVYFCASSQDSSGRNHYEQYFGPGTRLTVT.

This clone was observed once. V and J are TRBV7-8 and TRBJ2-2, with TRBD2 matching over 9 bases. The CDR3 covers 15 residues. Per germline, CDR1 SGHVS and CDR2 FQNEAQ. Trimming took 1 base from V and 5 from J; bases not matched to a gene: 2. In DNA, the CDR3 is TGTGCCAGCAGCTTAGGCGGGAGGGTAACCGGGGAGCTGTTTTTT. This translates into CASSLGGRVTGELFF.

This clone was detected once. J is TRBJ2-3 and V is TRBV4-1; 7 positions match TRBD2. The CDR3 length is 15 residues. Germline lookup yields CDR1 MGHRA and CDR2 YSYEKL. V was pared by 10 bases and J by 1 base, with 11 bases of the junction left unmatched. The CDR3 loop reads CATKLGGSGTDTQYF. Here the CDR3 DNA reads TGCGCCACCAAGCTGGGGGGGTCGGGCACAGATACGCAGTATTTT.

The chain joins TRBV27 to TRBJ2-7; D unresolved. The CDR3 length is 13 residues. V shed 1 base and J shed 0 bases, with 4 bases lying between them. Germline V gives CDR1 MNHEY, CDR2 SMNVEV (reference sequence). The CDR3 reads CASSLLASYEQYF. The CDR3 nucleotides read TGTGCCAGCAGTTTATTAGCCTCCTACGAGCAGTACTTC.

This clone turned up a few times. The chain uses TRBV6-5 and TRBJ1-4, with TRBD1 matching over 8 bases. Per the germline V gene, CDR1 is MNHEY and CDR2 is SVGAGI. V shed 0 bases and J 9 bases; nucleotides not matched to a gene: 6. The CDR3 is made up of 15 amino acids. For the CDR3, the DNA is TGTGCCAGCAGTTACTCGACAGGGGAGGCGAAAAAACTGTTTTTT. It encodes CASSYSTGEAKKLFF.

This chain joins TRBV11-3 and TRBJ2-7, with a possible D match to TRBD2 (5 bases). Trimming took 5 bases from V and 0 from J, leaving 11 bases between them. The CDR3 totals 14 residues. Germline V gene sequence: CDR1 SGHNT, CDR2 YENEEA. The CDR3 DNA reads TGTGCCAGCAGCCTACCCGGGGTCTCCTACGAGCAGTACGTC. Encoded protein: CASSLPGVSYEQYV.

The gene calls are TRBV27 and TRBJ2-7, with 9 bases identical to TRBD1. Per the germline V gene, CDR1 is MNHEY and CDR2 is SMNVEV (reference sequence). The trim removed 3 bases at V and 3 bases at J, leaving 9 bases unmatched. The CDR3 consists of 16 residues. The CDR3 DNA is TGTGCCAGCAGTTTTCCCCCCGGGACAGGGATCTACGAGCAGTACTTC. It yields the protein CASSFPPGTGIYEQYF.

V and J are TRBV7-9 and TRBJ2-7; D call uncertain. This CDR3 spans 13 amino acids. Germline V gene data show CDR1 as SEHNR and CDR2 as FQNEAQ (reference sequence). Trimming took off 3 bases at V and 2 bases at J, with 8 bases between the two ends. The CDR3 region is CASSFGVAYEQYV. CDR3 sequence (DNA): TGTGCCAGCAGCTTTGGCGTAGCCTACGAGCAGTACGTC.

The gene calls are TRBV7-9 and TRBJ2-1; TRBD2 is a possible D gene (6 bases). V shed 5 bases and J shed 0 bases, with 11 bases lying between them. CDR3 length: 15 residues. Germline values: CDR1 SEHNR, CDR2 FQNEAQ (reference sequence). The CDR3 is CASSPEGSSYNEQFF. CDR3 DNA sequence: TGTGCCAGCAGCCCGGAGGGAAGCTCCTACAATGAGCAGTTCTTC. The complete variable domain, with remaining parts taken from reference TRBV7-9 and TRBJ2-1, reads DTGVSQNPRHKITKRGQNVTFRCDPISEHNRLYWYRQTLGQGPEFLTYFQNEAQLEKSRLLSDRFSAERPKGSFSTLEIQRTEQGDSAMYLCASSPEGSSYNEQFFGPGTRLTVL.